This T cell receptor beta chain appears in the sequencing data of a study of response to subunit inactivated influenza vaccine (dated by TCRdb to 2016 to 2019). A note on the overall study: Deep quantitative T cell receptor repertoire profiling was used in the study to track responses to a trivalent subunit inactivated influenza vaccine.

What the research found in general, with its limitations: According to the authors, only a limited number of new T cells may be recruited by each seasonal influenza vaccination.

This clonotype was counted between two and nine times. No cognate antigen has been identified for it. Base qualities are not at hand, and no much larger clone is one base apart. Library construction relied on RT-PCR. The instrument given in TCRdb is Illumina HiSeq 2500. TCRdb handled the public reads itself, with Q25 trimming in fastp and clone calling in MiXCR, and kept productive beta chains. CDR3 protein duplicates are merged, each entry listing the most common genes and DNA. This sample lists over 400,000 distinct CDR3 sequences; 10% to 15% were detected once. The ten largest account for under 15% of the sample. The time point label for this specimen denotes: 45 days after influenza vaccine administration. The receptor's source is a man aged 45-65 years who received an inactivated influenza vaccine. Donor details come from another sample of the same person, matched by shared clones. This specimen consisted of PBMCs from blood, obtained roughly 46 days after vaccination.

The CDR3 sequence is CASSFLWGTISYEQYF. The DNA reads TGTGCCAGCAGTTTTCTCTGGGGAACGATCTCCTACGAGCAGTACTTC. This sequence uses TRBV28 and TRBJ2-7, with the D gene not confidently named. The germline V gene supplies CDR1 MDHEN and CDR2 SYDVKM. V and J lose 3 bases and 0 bases, and a span of 15 bases separates them. Counted from cysteine to phenylalanine, this CDR3 has 16 amino acids. The DNA shown is the 48-base CDR3, in frame from base 1.